These 18 T cell receptor beta chains were sequenced from one sample in a study of CXCR3-negative and CXCR3-positive naive CD8 T cells (dated by TCRdb to the late 2010s). Broader findings and caveats from the paper: TRB CDR3s from CXCR3-positive naive cells showed higher hydrophobicity (lower Kidera factor 4), lower energy, and higher strength and volume indices than CXCR3-negative naive cells.

These receptors are not linked to any known antigen. Sequencing was performed on a NextSeq 550. The Human TCR Profiling Kit (MiLaboratory) was used to make UMI-labeled 5' RACE TRB cDNA libraries. Through TCRdb reprocessing, the reads give one entry per CDR3 protein sequence; DNA is omitted. This sample's clone table shows some 130,000 distinct CDR3 sequences. About 0.54% of the sample is taken by the ten largest. Input material: naive CXCR3+ CD8+ T cells from blood. The sample's cell subset or site label, decoded: CD45RO-CCR7+CD27+CD95- naive CD8+ T cells expressing CXCR3 (TNR3+). The receptor source for this set is a human donor in good health. Some clones in this sample may be carry-over from other donors' samples.

The chain joins TRBV7-9 to TRBJ2-7. Germline V gene data show CDR1 as SEHNR and CDR2 as FQNEAQ (reference sequence). The CDR3 runs to 15 residues. The CDR3 sequence is CASSFSRGEVYEQYF. Full variable domain (rest looked up from reference TRBV7-9 and TRBJ2-7): DTGVSQNPRHKITKRGQNVTFRCDPISEHNRLYWYRQTLGQGPEFLTYFQNEAQLEKSRLLSDRFSAERPKGSFSTLEIQRTEQGDSAMYLCASSFSRGEVYEQYFGPGTRLTVT.

The J gene is TRBJ2-7, the V gene TRBV29-1; the TCRdb D gene call, TRBD1, has no DNA to confirm it. The CDR3 spans 14 residues. Germline CDR1 and CDR2: SQVTM and ANQGSEA. The CDR3 reads CSVETGQGIYEQYF.

The chain joins TRBV19 to TRBJ1-5. Germline values: CDR1 LNHDA, CDR2 SQIVND (reference sequence). This CDR3 has 13 amino acids. The CDR3 reads CASSIDNSAPQHF.

The chain couples TRBV2 to TRBJ1-5; TCRdb returns TRBD1, unconfirmable since there is no DNA. Per the germline V gene, CDR1 is SNHLY and CDR2 is FYNNEI. CDR3 length: 19 amino acids. CDR3: CASSPILREWVYSNQPQHF.

CDR3 in amino acids: CASSPGYSNQPQHF. This chain joins TRBV7-9 and TRBJ1-5. Per germline, CDR1 SEHNR and CDR2 FQNEAQ (reference sequence). CDR3 length equals 14 residues.

The chain carries TRBV20-1 and TRBJ2-5; no DNA is available, so the TRBD2 call from TCRdb remains unchecked. The CDR3 loop spans 18 amino acids. The germline V gene has CDR1 DFQATT and CDR2 SNEGSKA (reference sequence). The chain's CDR3 is CSARAFEWAAGAQETQYF.

The gene calls are TRBV20-1 and TRBJ1-5; absent DNA, TCRdb's TRBD1 call cannot be checked. CDR3 length equals 15 residues. Germline V gene data show CDR1 as DFQATT and CDR2 as SNEGSKA (reference sequence). The CDR3 protein is CSARAGSGTNQPQHF.

The chain is built from TRBV7-3 and TRBJ2-1; the TRBD2 assignment by TCRdb is unverifiable without DNA. Germline lookup yields CDR1 SGHTA and CDR2 FQGTGA. This CDR3 contains 19 residues. Here the CDR3 reads CASSPVVVSGFRDVNEQFF.

The J gene is TRBJ2-2, the V gene TRBV7-7; TCRdb calls TRBD1, which cannot be checked without DNA. CDR1 and CDR2 from the germline V gene are SSHAT and FNYEAQ (reference sequence). This CDR3 is built from 13 residues. CDR3 loop: CAILDRNTGELFF.

J is TRBJ2-3 and V is TRBV6-6; the TCRdb D gene call, TRBD2, has no DNA to confirm it. The length of the CDR3 is 19 residues. Germline CDR1 is MNHNY and CDR2 is SVGAGI (reference sequence). CDR3: CASSYSLAGGLTSTDTQYF.

The chain recombines TRBV10-2 with TRBJ2-7; the TRBD1 assignment by TCRdb is unverifiable without DNA. Germline loops: CDR1 WSHSY, CDR2 SAAADI. CDR3 size: 14 residues. The CDR3 sequence: CASSDTGQGGEQYF.

The chain recombines TRBV7-9 with TRBJ2-2; the D gene TCRdb calls, TRBD2, cannot be checked with no DNA. This CDR3 is built from 14 residues. Germline CDR1 is SEHNR and CDR2 is FQNEAQ (reference sequence). The CDR3 here is CASSSPLKAGELFF.

V gene TRBV29-1 combines with J gene TRBJ2-7; as DNA is missing, the TRBD2 call by TCRdb cannot be tested. The CDR3 consists of 12 residues. Germline lookup yields CDR1 SQVTM and CDR2 ANQGSEA. The CDR3 sequence: CSVSSGGNEQYF.

This rearrangement joins TRBV28 to TRBJ2-7; TCRdb's D call, TRBD2, is unchecked because there is no DNA. The CDR3 loop spans 13 amino acids. CDR1 MDHEN and CDR2 SYDVKM come from the germline V gene. The CDR3 here is CASSFGGTYEQYF.

CDR3 region: CASSYSSTQETQYF. V and J are TRBV6-6 and TRBJ2-5. The CDR3 loop spans 14 amino acids. Germline V gives CDR1 MNHNY, CDR2 SVGAGI (reference sequence).

V usage is TRBV2 and J usage is TRBJ2-7; TCRdb's D call of TRBD2 is untestable without DNA. The CDR3 extends over 13 amino acids. Germline V gives CDR1 SNHLY, CDR2 FYNNEI. The CDR3 loop reads CASRQQGANEQYF.

The chain has TRBV25-1 and TRBJ1-2; checking the TCRdb D call of TRBD1 is not possible without DNA. CDR3 size: 16 residues. Germline values: CDR1 MGHDK, CDR2 SYGVNS. This CDR3 reads CASSGTGTGGFYGYTF.

V usage is TRBV27 and J usage is TRBJ2-3. CDR1 MNHEY and CDR2 SMNVEV come from the germline V gene (reference sequence). CDR3 length: 16 amino acids. This chain's CDR3 is CASIPYVAVGRDTQYF.